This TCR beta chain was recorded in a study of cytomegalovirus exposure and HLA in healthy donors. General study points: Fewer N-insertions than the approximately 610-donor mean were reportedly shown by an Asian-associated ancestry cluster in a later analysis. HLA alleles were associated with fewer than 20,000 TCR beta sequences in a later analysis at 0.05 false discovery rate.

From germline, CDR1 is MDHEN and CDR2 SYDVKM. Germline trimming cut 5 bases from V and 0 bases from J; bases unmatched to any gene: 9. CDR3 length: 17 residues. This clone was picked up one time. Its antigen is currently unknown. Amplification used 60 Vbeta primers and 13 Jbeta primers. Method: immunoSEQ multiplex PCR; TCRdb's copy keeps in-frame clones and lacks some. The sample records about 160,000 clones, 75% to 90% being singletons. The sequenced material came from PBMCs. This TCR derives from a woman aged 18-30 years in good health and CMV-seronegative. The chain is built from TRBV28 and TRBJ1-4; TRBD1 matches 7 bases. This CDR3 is CASSPHGTVTTNEKLFF. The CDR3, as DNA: TGTGCCAGCAGTCCCCACGGGACAGTAACAACTAATGAAAAACTGTTTTTT.